Below are 12 T cell receptor beta chains sequenced from a single sample in a study of T cells after yellow fever vaccination. TCRdb reprocessed the 5' RACE reads with MiXCR, giving one entry per CDR3 protein. The sample lists about 550,000 distinct CDR3 sequences, 15% to 20% occurring once. This material consisted of PBMCs, taken 15 days after the yellow fever booster vaccination. Receptor source: a man aged 25-45 years who received the YFV17D yellow fever vaccine.

This clonotype was counted only a few times. This chain joins TRBV12-3 or TRBV12-4 and TRBJ2-7, with D maybe TRBD1 (5 bases). The CDR3 covers 15 residues. Deletions cut 3 bases from V and 3 bases from J, with 15 bases between. The CDR3 spells CASSFSPGMNYEQYF. CDR3 in DNA: TGTGCCAGCAGTTTCTCGCCAGGGATGAACTACGAGCAGTACTTC.

The chain recombines TRBV2 with TRBJ2-3; TRBD2 matches at 7 bases. Germline CDR1 SNHLY, CDR2 FYNNEI. This CDR3 has 11 amino acids. The V gene end was trimmed by 11 bases and the J gene end by 1 base; junction bases not matched to a gene: 0. The CDR3 here is CAAGGTDTQYF. The CDR3 nucleotides read TGTGCCGCGGGGGGCACAGATACGCAGTATTTT.

This clonotype was picked up a small number of times. The V gene is TRBV29-1, the J gene TRBJ2-1; 9 bases fit TRBD2. The CDR3 extends over 16 amino acids. Germline assignment: CDR1 SQVTM and CDR2 ANQGSEA. Trimming cost V 7 bases and J 1 base; bases outside gene matches: 11. The CDR3 DNA reads TGCAGCGCCAAATCCGGCCTAGCGGGATCCTACAATGAGCAGTTCTTC. Its protein product is CSAKSGLAGSYNEQFF.

This clonotype has at least ten counts. The chain has TRBV3-1 and TRBJ2-1; D perhaps matches TRBD2 (6 bases). From germline, CDR1 is LGHDT and CDR2 YNNKEL (reference sequence). V dropped 3 bases and J dropped 4 bases, with 13 bases sitting between them. There are 15 residues in the CDR3. This chain's CDR3 is CASSHVVGGYNEQFF. The CDR3 nucleotides are TGTGCCAGCAGCCACGTAGTGGGAGGTTACAATGAGCAGTTCTTC.

The chain carries TRBV29-1 and TRBJ2-2, with 13 bases identical to TRBD2. The CDR3 length is 14 residues. The germline gives CDR1 SQVTM, CDR2 ANQGSEA. V was pared by 8 bases and J by 3 bases, with 3 bases of the junction left unmatched. CDR3 amino acids: CSTTSGRDTGELFF. CDR3 nucleotide sequence: TGCAGCACAACTAGCGGGAGGGACACCGGGGAGCTGTTTTTT.

The chain has TRBV7-2 and TRBJ2-7; 9 positions agree with TRBD1. Trimming cost V 7 bases and J 3 bases; bases outside gene matches: 4. Per the germline V gene, CDR1 is SGHTA and CDR2 is FQGNSA. The CDR3 extends over 13 amino acids. The CDR3 sequence is CASTRQGVYEQYF. CDR3 sequence (DNA): TGTGCCAGCACCCGACAGGGGGTCTACGAGCAGTACTTC.

This clonotype showed up many times. This chain joins TRBV20-1 and TRBJ2-3; 8 bases match TRBD2. The CDR3 loop spans 14 amino acids. CDR1 and CDR2 from the germline V gene are DFQATT and SNEGSKA (reference sequence). In nucleotides, the CDR3 is TGCAGCCCGACCGTAAGCGGGAGTTCAGATACGCAGTATTTT. Protein product: CSPTVSGSSDTQYF.

In its sample, this clonotype was seen a few times. The rearrangement uses TRBV20-1 and TRBJ2-3; 10 positions agree with TRBD1. Unmatched junction bases numbered 6, after V lost 6 bases and J lost 3 bases. In germline, CDR1 is DFQATT, CDR2 SNEGSKA (reference sequence). The CDR3 has 14 amino acids. CDR3 sequence: CSAHRDRGTDTQYF. The CDR3 DNA reads as TGCAGTGCCCACCGGGACAGGGGTACAGATACGCAGTATTTT.

The genes are TRBV10-3 and TRBJ2-7; 10 bases are shared with TRBD1. The CDR3 extends over 15 amino acids. Germline values: CDR1 ENHRY, CDR2 SYGVKD. V lost 6 bases and J lost 5; bases outside the gene matches: 10. CDR3 in DNA: TGTGCCATCAGCGACCCCGGGACAGGGGTAAACGAGCAGTACTTC. Translating it yields CAISDPGTGVNEQYF.

This clonotype occurred a few times. This sequence joins TRBV7-2 and TRBJ1-3; no reliable D call. The V gene lost 7 bases and the J gene lost 3 bases, with 10 bases spanning the gap. The CDR3 consists of 13 residues. From germline, CDR1 is SGHTA and CDR2 FQGNSA. CDR3 sequence (DNA): TGTGCCAGCACCATGGTTGGTGGAAACACCATATATTTT. It encodes CASTMVGGNTIYF. Based on the CDR3 plus reference TRBV7-2 and TRBJ1-3, the full variable domain is GAGVSQSPSNKVTEKGKDVELRCDPISGHTALYWYRQSLGQGLEFLIYFQGNSAPDKSGLPSDRFSAERTGGSVSTLTIQRTQQEDSAVYLCASTMVGGNTIYFGEGSWLTVV.

This chain connects TRBV7-2 to TRBJ2-5, with 9 bases fitting TRBD2. V was clipped by 6 bases and J by 4 bases; unmatched bases: 9. Germline lookup yields CDR1 SGHTA and CDR2 FQGNSA. This CDR3 has 15 residues. For the CDR3, the DNA is TGTGCCAGCAGATTACCGGGACTAGCATCAGAGACCCAGTACTTC. Translated: CASRLPGLASETQYF.

The chain joins TRBV18 to TRBJ2-2; D possibly corresponds to TRBD1 (6 bases). CDR1 is KGHSH, CDR2 LQKENI, per germline. V lost 6 bases and J lost 3, with 17 bases in between. The CDR3 has 16 amino acids. The CDR3 region is CASSFTGSLDTGELFF. CDR3 nucleotides: TGTGCCAGCTCGTTCACAGGGTCCCTGGACACCGGGGAGCTGTTTTTT.